One and the same sample provided the 14 T cell receptor beta chains below, sequenced in a study of T cell responses to AZD1222 COVID-19 vaccine. Sequencing used immunoSEQ multiplex PCR; TCRdb keeps in-frame clones, though not all of them. Of some 130,000 clones listed, 80% to 95% are singletons. The sequencing here drew on peripheral blood, taken 28 days after the second AZD1222 dose. Receptors originate from an adult who received the AZD1222 COVID-19 vaccine.

This clone was recorded a few times. The genes are TRBV12-3 or TRBV12-4 and TRBJ1-1; 8 positions agree with TRBD1. V lost 5 bases and J lost 10; bases outside the gene matches: 6. The CDR3 sequence is 12 residues long. CDR3 sequence: CASSRQGKGAFF. DNA of the CDR3: TGTGCCAGCAGTCGACAGGGGAAGGGAGCTTTCTTT.

The chain joins TRBV3-1 (or the pseudogene TRBV3-2) to TRBJ2-2, with D maybe TRBD1 (5 bases). V was cut by 3 bases and J by 1 base, with 9 bases left in between. Germline CDR1 and CDR2: LGHDT and YNNKEL (reference sequence). The CDR3 runs 15 residues. CDR3 loop: CASSHQGRNTGELFF. The CDR3 DNA follows: TGTGCCAGCAGCCATCAGGGTCGGAACACCGGGGAGCTGTTTTTT.

The chain is built from TRBV28 and TRBJ2-7, with 12 bases fitting TRBD1. Germline V lookup: CDR1 MDHEN, CDR2 SYDVKM. There are 15 residues in the CDR3. V shed 5 bases, J shed 5 bases, and the junction held 7 bases outside the gene matches. CDR3 nucleotides: TGTGCCAGCAGTGACCCGGGACAGGGGGCAGACGAGCAGTACTTC. It is translated as CASSDPGQGADEQYF.

The CDR3 DNA reads as TGTGCCAGCAGTTTAGGAGTTAGGGGACTAGCAGAGGGGGGCTACGAGCAGTACTTC. It codes for CASSLGVRGLAEGGYEQYF. This sequence joins TRBV27 and TRBJ2-7, with 9 bases aligning to TRBD2. Germline CDR1 is MNHEY and CDR2 is SMNVEV (reference sequence). The CDR3 spans 19 residues. Trimming took 2 bases from V and 3 from J; bases not matched to a gene: 17.

This clone was seen once. The gene calls are TRBV28 and TRBJ2-7, with D possibly being TRBD1 (6 bases). In germline, CDR1 is MDHEN, CDR2 SYDVKM. V was cut by 2 bases and J by 0 bases, with 17 bases left in between. CDR3 length: 17 residues. CDR3 in DNA: TGTGCCAGCAGTTTAGTTACCACAGGGATCAGCTCCTACGAGCAGTACTTC. The encoded protein is CASSLVTTGISSYEQYF.

The chain is built from TRBV28 and TRBJ2-7, with D uncertain. V lost 7 bases to trimming and J lost 6 bases, with 13 bases between them. The germline V gene has CDR1 MDHEN and CDR2 SYDVKM. The CDR3 runs to 12 residues. In DNA form, the CDR3 reads TGTGCCAGCACCCAAGCCGGTCTCGAGCAGTACTTC. Amino acid sequence: CASTQAGLEQYF.

This clone was seen only once. The chain couples TRBV11-1 to TRBJ2-2; tentative D call: TRBD1 (5 bases). The CDR3 length is 14 residues. Germline V gene data show CDR1 as SGHAT and CDR2 as FQDESV (reference sequence). V lost 3 bases, J lost 1 base, and 6 bases lay in between. The CDR3 DNA reads TGTGCCAGCAGCTTGGGGCAGAACACCGGGGAGCTGTTTTTT. Its translation: CASSLGQNTGELFF. Based on the CDR3 plus reference TRBV11-1 and TRBJ2-2, the full variable domain is EAEVAQSPRYKITEKSQAVAFWCDPISGHATLYWYRQILGQGPELLVQFQDESVVDDSQLPKDRFSAERLKGVDSTLKIQPAELGDSAMYLCASSLGQNTGELFFGEGSRLTVL.

J is TRBJ2-2 and V is TRBV28, with D perhaps TRBD1 (6 bases). The CDR3 loop spans 17 amino acids. Trimming shortened V by 6 bases and J by 0 bases, and 17 bases separated the two germline ends. Looked up from germline, CDR1 is MDHEN and CDR2 is SYDVKM. The CDR3 sequence: CASSLSPGTSNTGELFF. The CDR3 DNA reads as TGTGCCAGCAGCCTATCTCCAGGGACATCGAACACCGGGGAGCTGTTTTTT.

V and J are TRBV27 and TRBJ2-5; 10 positions agree with TRBD2. In germline, CDR1 is MNHEY, CDR2 SMNVEV (reference sequence). The CDR3 is made up of 15 amino acids. The junction had 4 bases not matched to a gene; V was cut back by 5 bases and J by 1 base. The DNA for the CDR3 is TGTGCCAGCAGTGCGACTAGCGGGTCCCAAGAGACCCAGTACTTC. Protein sequence: CASSATSGSQETQYF.

The rearrangement links TRBV6-4 to TRBJ1-5; the D is unclear. Germline CDR1 MRHNA, CDR2 SNTAGT. The CDR3 runs to 17 residues. V lost 2 bases and J 2 bases, leaving 16 bases between the germline ends. In DNA form, the CDR3 reads TGTGCCAGCAGTGACCGCCGGCCACCTTGTGGCAATCAGCCCCAGCATTTT. It encodes CASSDRRPPCGNQPQHF.

This chain connects TRBV5-1 to TRBJ1-1; TRBD1 agrees at 7 bases. Trimming took 0 bases from V and 4 from J; bases not matched to a gene: 9. CDR3 length equals 16 residues. CDR1 and CDR2 (germline): SGHRS, YFSETQ. The CDR3 sequence is CASSLEGGGGRTEAFF. DNA for the CDR3: TGCGCCAGCAGCTTGGAAGGGGGAGGGGGCCGCACTGAAGCTTTCTTT. The full variable domain, with the rest looked up from reference TRBV5-1 and TRBJ1-1, is KAGVTQTPRYLIKTRGQQVTLSCSPISGHRSVSWYQQTPGQGLQFLFEYFSETQRNKGNFPGRFSGRQFSNSRSEMNVSTLELGDSALYLCASSLEGGGGRTEAFFGQGTRLTVV.

V and J are TRBV19 and TRBJ1-5; D unclear. V was clipped by 6 bases and J by 6 bases, with 6 bases between them. Germline values: CDR1 LNHDA, CDR2 SQIVND (reference sequence). The CDR3 length is 11 residues. Here the CDR3 reads CASSLGQPQHF. The CDR3 nucleotides are TGTGCCAGTAGCCTAGGTCAGCCCCAGCATTTT. The full variable domain, with the rest looked up from reference TRBV19 and TRBJ1-5, is DGGITQSPKYLFRKEGQNVTLSCEQNLNHDAMYWYRQDPGQGLRLIYYSQIVNDFQKGDIAEGYSVSREKKESFPLTVTSAQKNPTAFYLCASSLGQPQHFGDGTRLSIL.

V usage is TRBV30 and J usage is TRBJ1-4, with D possibly being TRBD1 (5 bases). CDR3 length: 15 amino acids. Looked up from germline, CDR1 is GTSNPN and CDR2 is SVGIG (reference sequence). Between the trimmed V and J ends, which lost 2 bases and 3 bases, there was a span of 13 bases. The CDR3 coding sequence is TGTGCCTGGAGTCCTATGGGACGGCCTAATGAAAAACTGTTTTTT. This encodes CAWSPMGRPNEKLFF.

The rearrangement joins TRBV2 to TRBJ2-5; TRBD2 aligns across 13 bases. Per germline, CDR1 SNHLY and CDR2 FYNNEI. V lost 0 bases to trimming and J lost 5 bases; unmatched junction nucleotides: 3. CDR3 length: 16 residues. The CDR3, as DNA: TGTGCCAGCAGTGAAGCCCGACTAGCGGGAGGCGAGACCCAGTACTTC. Translated, it gives CASSEARLAGGETQYF.